The rows below give T cell receptor beta chains drawn from one sample of a study of blood T cell repertoires in COVID-19. Clones were sequenced by immunoSEQ multiplex PCR, and TCRdb holds only the in-frame ones, with some missing. There are fewer than 200,000 clones in the sample; approximately 86% occur only once, and 15% to 20% lies in the top ten. The sequenced sample was PBMCs or T cells enriched from blood (not recorded which). The receptors were gathered from a man aged 60-69 years who had recovered from COVID-19. The CDR3 runs from the conserved cysteine through the conserved F or W. The order of the fields is CDR3 length, clone size, J gene, V gene, D gene, CDR3 DNA, CDR3 protein. The D gene is left open where the match is weak. Clone size, where shown, is once, few, many, or a class for clones that have expanded.

14 . TRBJ2-3 TRBV4-1 TRBD1 TGCGCCAGCAGCCTGGACAGGGGAGTAGATACGCAGTATTTT CASSLDRGVDTQYF
13 once TRBJ2-1 TRBV24-1 TRBD2 TGTGCCACCAGTGATCTGGGCGGGGGTGAGCAGTTCTTC CATSDLGGGEQFF
16 . TRBJ2-2 TRBV19 . TGTGCCAGTAGTATCCGGGGGGCCCCGAACACCGGGGAGCTGTTTTTT CASSIRGAPNTGELFF
15 . TRBJ1-4 TRBV4-1 . TGCGCCAGCAGCCACACACCGTTGTCTAATGAAAAACTGTTTTTT CASSHTPLSNEKLFF
14 . TRBJ1-4 TRBV2 . TGTGCCAGCACCTCGCCGAGCGTCAATGAAAAACTGTTTTTT CASTSPSVNEKLFF
16 . TRBJ1-1 TRBV5-1 . TGCGCCAGCAGCTTGGCCTTACGACAGACAGACACTGAAGCTTTCTTT CASSLALRQTDTEAFF
15 few TRBJ1-4 TRBV9 . TGTGCCAGCAGCGCACAAACAGGCGGTCTGGAGAAACTGTTTTTT CASSAQTGGLEKLFF
16 . TRBJ2-1 TRBV6-5 TRBD2 TGTGCCAGCAGTTACGCCCAGCCTAGCGGGAGAAGTGAGCAGTTCTTC CASSYAQPSGRSEQFF
13 . TRBJ2-7 TRBV29-1 TRBD1 TGCAGCGCCCTTGGACAGGGGGCGTACGAGCAGTACTTC CSALGQGAYEQYF
17 . TRBJ2-1 TRBV3-1/TRBV3-2 TRBD2 TGTGCCAGCAGCCAGCTAGCGGACCCGAGCTCCTACAATGAGCAGTTCTTC CASSQLADPSSYNEQFF
18 . TRBJ1-3 TRBV25-1 TRBD1 TGTGCCAGCAGTGGGTGGACAGGGGAAGGGCTGGGAGGAAACACCATATATTTT CASSGWTGEGLGGNTIYF
14 . TRBJ2-5 TRBV27 . TGTGCCAGCAGTTCAGACCGGGACTGGGAGACCCAGTACTTC CASSSDRDWETQYF
14 . TRBJ1-3 TRBV5-1 . TGCGCCAGCAGCTTCGGGATTGCCGGAAACACCATATATTTT CASSFGIAGNTIYF
16 . TRBJ2-5 TRBV3-1/TRBV3-2 TRBD2 TGTGCCAGCAGCCACGGGCGGGGTTATAGCGGGGAGACCCAGTACTTC CASSHGRGYSGETQYF
15 . TRBJ2-5 TRBV7-2 TRBD2 TGTGCCAGCAGCTTAGCTAGCGGGTACCAAGAGACCCAGTACTTC CASSLASGYQETQYF
15 . TRBJ2-3 TRBV5-6 TRBD2 TGTGCCAGCAAGTTACTAGCGGGAGGGACAGATACGCAGTATTTT CASKLLAGGTDTQYF
17 once TRBJ2-1 TRBV5-4 TRBD1 TGTGCCAGCAGGCAGGGGGTCTCGGGTGAGGGATACAATGAGCAGTTCTTC CASRQGVSGEGYNEQFF
18 . TRBJ2-2 TRBV4-1 . TGCGCCAGCAGCCAATATTTGGGGGCCCCTGCGAACACCGGGGAGCTGTTTTTT CASSQYLGAPANTGELFF
18 . TRBJ2-7 TRBV19 TRBD1 TGTGCCAGTAGTATGACCGGACAGGGGGAAGACCCCCTCTACGAGCAGTACTTC CASSMTGQGEDPLYEQYF
13 once TRBJ1-1 TRBV12-3/TRBV12-4 . TGTGCCAGCAGTTTGACAACTGACACTGAAGCTTTCTTT CASSLTTDTEAFF
12 few TRBJ2-1 TRBV12-3/TRBV12-4 TRBD2 TGTGCCAGCAGGCTAGCGGACAATGAGCAGTTCTTC CASRLADNEQFF
16 . TRBJ2-2 TRBV4-2 . TGTGCCAGCAGCCCTCAGGGGGGAAGTGGCACCGGGGAGCTGTTTTTT CASSPQGGSGTGELFF
13 . TRBJ2-3 TRBV12-3/TRBV12-4 . TGTGCCACCGCAGGCTGGGGCACAGATACGCAGTATTTT CATAGWGTDTQYF
14 few TRBJ1-2 TRBV28 . TGTGCCAGCAGTTTAGGCGGGCAGAATTATGGCTACACCTTC CASSLGGQNYGYTF
15 once TRBJ2-7 TRBV2 . TGTGCCAGCAGTGACGGGGTAGCGCCCCACTACGAGCAGTACTTC CASSDGVAPHYEQYF
15 . TRBJ1-4 TRBV11-2 . TGTGCCAGCAGCCCGGGACAAGGGTCTAATGAAAAACTGTTTTTT CASSPGQGSNEKLFF
15 . TRBJ1-2 TRBV5-1 TRBD1 TGCGCCAGCAGCTTGAGGGGACAGGGGGTTGATGGCTACACCTTC CASSLRGQGVDGYTF
15 . TRBJ2-5 TRBV2 TRBD1 TGTGCCAGCAGGATTTCCGGGACAGGGGTGGAGACCCAGTACTTC CASRISGTGVETQYF
19 . TRBJ2-6 TRBV7-8 TRBD2 TGTGCCAGCAGCAAACTCTCTAGCGGGAGGGCCTCTGGGGCCAACGTCCTGACTTTC CASSKLSSGRASGANVLTF
16 few TRBJ2-7 TRBV5-1 TRBD2 TGCGCCAGCAGCTCGCTGACTAGCGGGGCGGCTACGGAGCAGTACTTC CASSSLTSGAATEQYF
17 . TRBJ2-1 TRBV5-4 . TGTGCCAGCAGCTTGGGGCAGATCCTCAACTCCTACAATGAGCAGTTCTTC CASSLGQILNSYNEQFF
16 . TRBJ2-7 TRBV6-5 TRBD1 TGTGCCAGCAGTTACGGTTCGACAGGGGGGTCCTACGAGCAGTACTTC CASSYGSTGGSYEQYF
17 . TRBJ1-3 TRBV15 . TGTGCCACCAGCAGACAGATAACAGCTCTCTCTGGAAACACCATATATTTT CATSRQITALSGNTIYF
15 . TRBJ1-5 TRBV7-8 . TGTGCCAGCACCAACGGCGGGGCAGTCAGTCAGCCCCAGCATTTT CASTNGGAVSQPQHF
15 . TRBJ2-2 TRBV14 TRBD1 TGTGCCAGCAGCCAAGTTCGGACAGGGGGCGGGGAGCTGTTTTTT CASSQVRTGGGELFF
13 . TRBJ1-5 TRBV25-1 . TGTGCCAGCAGTAGGAGCGGGGGGAGCCTCCAGCATTTT CASSRSGGSLQHF
16 . TRBJ1-4 TRBV4-2 . TGTGCCAGCAGCCAAGATTGGGGGGGGACCAATGAAAAACTGTTTTTT CASSQDWGGTNEKLFF
14 . TRBJ1-6 TRBV5-8 TRBD1 TGTGCCAGCAGCCTGGGGACAGGCAATTCACCCCTCCACTTT CASSLGTGNSPLHF
15 . TRBJ1-4 TRBV9 . TGTGCCAGCAGCGTGGGAGCTAAGGCTAATGAAAAACTGTTTTTT CASSVGAKANEKLFF
15 . TRBJ1-4 TRBV19 . TGTGCCAGTAGCGGAGCGGGGGTCACTAATGAAAAACTGTTTTTT CASSGAGVTNEKLFF
15 . TRBJ1-1 TRBV5-1 . TGCGCCAGCAGCCAGGAGGTCCATTCCAACACTGAAGCTTTCTTT CASSQEVHSNTEAFF
14 . TRBJ1-1 TRBV29-1 . TGCAGCGTTGAAGGCCGCCCTATGAACACTGAAGCTTTCTTT CSVEGRPMNTEAFF
15 . TRBJ2-7 TRBV18 TRBD1 TGTGCCAGCTCACCACTCCCGGGACAGAAGTACGAGCAGTACTTC CASSPLPGQKYEQYF
17 . TRBJ1-4 TRBV5-1 TRBD1 TGCGCCAGCAGCTTGAGTGCAGGAGGGGGCGCGAACGAAAAACTGTTTTTT CASSLSAGGGANEKLFF
12 . TRBJ2-5 TRBV2 . TGTGCCAGCGGACTCCTGGCGGAGACCCAGTACTTC CASGLLAETQYF
15 . TRBJ1-6 TRBV28 TRBD1 TGTGCCAGCAGTTTAGGACAGGGCGCGAGTTCACCCCTCCACTTT CASSLGQGASSPLHF
12 . TRBJ1-2 TRBV12-5 TRBD1 TGTGCTAGTGGTTCACAGGGGTACGGCTACACCTTC CASGSQGYGYTF
16 . TRBJ2-7 TRBV7-2 . TGTGCCAGCAGCTTAGGAGTTGGGGGGGCTGTATACGAGCAGTACTTC CASSLGVGGAVYEQYF
14 . TRBJ2-1 TRBV30 . TGTGCCTGGAGTGGGGTGGGGGGAGACAATGAGCAGTTCTTC CAWSGVGGDNEQFF
16 . TRBJ2-7 TRBV11-1 . TGTGCCAGCAGTCCTAGACAGGTCATTTGGGGCCACGAGCAGTACTTC CASSPRQVIWGHEQYF
13 . TRBJ2-1 TRBV29-1 TRBD2 TGCAGCACCTCCGGACTAGCGGGGAATGAGCAGTTCTTC CSTSGLAGNEQFF
14 . TRBJ1-4 TRBV30 . TGTGCCTGGAGTACTGCAGGGTTAGGAGAAAAACTGTTTTTT CAWSTAGLGEKLFF
15 . TRBJ1-1 TRBV6-5 . TGTGCCAGCAGTTTTCAGGGACACCAGAACACTGAAGCTTTCTTT CASSFQGHQNTEAFF
16 once TRBJ1-5 TRBV18 . TGTGCCAGCTCACTAAGCGGACGGAGCCACAATCAGCCCCAGCATTTT CASSLSGRSHNQPQHF
15 . TRBJ1-1 TRBV10-3 . TGTGCCATCAGTGAGTCTCAGGGTATGAACACTGAAGCTTTCTTT CAISESQGMNTEAFF
16 . TRBJ2-3 TRBV5-1 TRBD2 TGCGCCAGCAGCTTGTGGGGGACTAGCGGGAGGATTACGCAGTATTTT CASSLWGTSGRITQYF
14 once TRBJ2-5 TRBV18 . TGTGCCAGCTCACCGCGGCCAGCCCCAGAGACCCAGTACTTC CASSPRPAPETQYF
15 few TRBJ2-7 TRBV28 . TGTGCCAGCAGTTCCGTAGGGGGGGGAGACTACGAGCAGTACTTC CASSSVGGGDYEQYF
16 . TRBJ2-7 TRBV5-1 . TGCGCCAGCAGCTTGGACCCGGGGAGGTCCGCCTACGAGCAGTACTTC CASSLDPGRSAYEQYF